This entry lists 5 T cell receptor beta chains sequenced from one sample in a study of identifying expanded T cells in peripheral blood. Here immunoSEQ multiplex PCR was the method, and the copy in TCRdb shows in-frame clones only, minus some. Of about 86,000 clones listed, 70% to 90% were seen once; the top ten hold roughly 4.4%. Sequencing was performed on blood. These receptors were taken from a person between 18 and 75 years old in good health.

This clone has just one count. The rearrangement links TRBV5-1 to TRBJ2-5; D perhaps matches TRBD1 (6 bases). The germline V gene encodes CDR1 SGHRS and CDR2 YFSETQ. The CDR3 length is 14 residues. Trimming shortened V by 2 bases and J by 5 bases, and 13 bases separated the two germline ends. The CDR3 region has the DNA TGCGCCAGCAGCTTACAGGGTTTGAGGGAGACCCAGTACTTC. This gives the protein CASSLQGLRETQYF.

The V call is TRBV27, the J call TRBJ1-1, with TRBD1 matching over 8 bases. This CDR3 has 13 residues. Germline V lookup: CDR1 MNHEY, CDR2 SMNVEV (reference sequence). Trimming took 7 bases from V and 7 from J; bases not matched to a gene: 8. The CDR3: CASTSGGAGEAFF. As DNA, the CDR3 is TGTGCCAGCACCTCAGGGGGCGCAGGTGAAGCTTTCTTT.

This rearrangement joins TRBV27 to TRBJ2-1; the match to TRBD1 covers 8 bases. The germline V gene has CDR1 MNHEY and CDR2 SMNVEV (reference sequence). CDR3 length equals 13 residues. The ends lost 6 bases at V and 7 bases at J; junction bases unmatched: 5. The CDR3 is CASRGYRGNEQFF. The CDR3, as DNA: TGTGCCAGCAGGGGGTACAGGGGGAATGAGCAGTTCTTC.

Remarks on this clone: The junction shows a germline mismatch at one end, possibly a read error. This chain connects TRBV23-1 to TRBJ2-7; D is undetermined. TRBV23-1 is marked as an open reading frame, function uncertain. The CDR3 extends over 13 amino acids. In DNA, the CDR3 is TGCGCCACCAGTTCCGGGCCTCCCATCGAGCAGTACTTC. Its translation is CATSSGPPIEQYF.

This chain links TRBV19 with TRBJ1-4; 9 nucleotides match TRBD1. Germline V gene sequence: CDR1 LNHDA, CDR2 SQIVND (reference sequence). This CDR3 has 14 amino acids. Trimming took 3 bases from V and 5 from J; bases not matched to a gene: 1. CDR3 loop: CASSIDRGNEKLFF. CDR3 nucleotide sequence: TGTGCCAGTAGTATCGACAGGGGGAATGAAAAACTGTTTTTT. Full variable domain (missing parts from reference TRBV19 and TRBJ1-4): DGGITQSPKYLFRKEGQNVTLSCEQNLNHDAMYWYRQDPGQGLRLIYYSQIVNDFQKGDIAEGYSVSREKKESFPLTVTSAQKNPTAFYLCASSIDRGNEKLFFGSGTQLSVL.